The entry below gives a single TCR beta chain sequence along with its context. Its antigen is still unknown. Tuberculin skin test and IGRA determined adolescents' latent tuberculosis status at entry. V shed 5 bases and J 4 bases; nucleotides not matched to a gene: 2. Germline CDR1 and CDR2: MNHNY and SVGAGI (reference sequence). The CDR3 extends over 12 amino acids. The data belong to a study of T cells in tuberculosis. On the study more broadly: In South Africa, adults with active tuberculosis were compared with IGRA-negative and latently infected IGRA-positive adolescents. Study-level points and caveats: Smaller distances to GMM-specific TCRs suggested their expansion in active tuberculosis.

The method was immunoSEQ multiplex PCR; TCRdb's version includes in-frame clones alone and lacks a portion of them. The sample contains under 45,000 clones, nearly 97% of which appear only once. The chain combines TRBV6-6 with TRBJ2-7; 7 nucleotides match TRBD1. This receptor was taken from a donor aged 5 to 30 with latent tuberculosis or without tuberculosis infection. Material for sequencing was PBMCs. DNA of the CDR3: TGTGCCAGCAGTCGGACAGGTTACGAGCAGTACTTC. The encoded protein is CASSRTGYEQYF.